These T cell receptor beta chains were read from a single sample in a study of T-cell memory formation after mild COVID-19. MiXCR, applied by TCRdb to the 5' RACE reads, yields one record per CDR3 protein. The sample lists about 560,000 distinct CDR3 sequences, about 22% occurring once. Specimen: PBMCs or a T cell subset sorted from them (not recorded which). The receptor source for this set is an adult woman who had mild COVID-19 (a few samples of this study predate the infection). Cell type and time point are not known. The CDR3 runs from the conserved cysteine through the conserved F or W. The D gene is left open where the match is weak. A clone size is listed for some rows: how often the clone was seen (once, few, many), or a class if it is expanded.

J gene | D gene | clone size | V gene | CDR3 protein | CDR3 DNA
TRBJ2-7 | TRBD1 | - | TRBV24-1 | CATSDAGQGASLQYF | TGTGCCACCAGTGACGCTGGGCAGGGGGCAAGCCTACAGTACTTC
TRBJ1-2 | TRBD1 | - | TRBV5-5 | CASSLATGGHLGYTF | TGTGCCAGCAGCTTGGCTACAGGGGGGCATTTGGGCTACACCTTC
TRBJ1-1 | - | few | TRBV20-1 | CSARDLPPTGRMNTEAFF | TGCAGTGCTAGAGATCTACCCCCGACGGGACGTATGAACACTGAAGCTTTCTTT
TRBJ2-3 | - | - | TRBV7-9 | CASSIRTADDTQYF | TGTGCCAGCAGCATCAGGACAGCCGACGATACGCAGTATTTT
TRBJ2-5 | - | - | TRBV5-6 | CASSLNQGLETQYF | TGTGCCAGCAGCTTGAATCAGGGGCTGGAGACCCAGTACTTC
TRBJ1-5 | - | - | TRBV21-1 | CADTRGGTKNF | TGTGCAGACACAAGGGGGGGGACCAAGAATTTT
TRBJ2-7 | TRBD2 | - | TRBV7-9 | CASSPSTGTSGSYEQYF | TGTGCCAGCAGCCCCTCCACCGGGACTAGCGGTTCCTACGAGCAGTACTTC
TRBJ1-2 | TRBD1 | - | TRBV6-2/TRBV6-3 | CASSLTGAYGYTF | TGTGCCAGCAGCTTGACAGGGGCCTATGGCTACACCTTC
TRBJ2-7 | TRBD1 | - | TRBV4-1 | CASSLGQGGPYEQYF | TGCGCCAGCAGCCTCGGACAGGGCGGCCCCTACGAGCAGTACTTC
TRBJ2-3 | - | many | TRBV7-2 | CASSLGGTQFGDTQYF | TGTGCCAGCAGCTTAGGCGGGACCCAGTTCGGGGATACGCAGTATTTT
TRBJ2-1 | TRBD1 | - | TRBV7-9 | CASSLGDRVYEQFF | TGTGCCAGCAGCTTAGGGGACAGGGTCTATGAGCAGTTCTTC
TRBJ2-1 | - | few | TRBV27 | CASSLPTRNEQFF | TGTGCCAGCAGTTTACCGACCCGCAATGAGCAGTTCTTC
TRBJ2-3 | TRBD1 | - | TRBV10-3 | CAISDSDRDTDTQYF | TGTGCCATCAGTGATAGTGACAGGGACACAGATACGCAGTATTTT
TRBJ2-2 | TRBD2 | - | TRBV5-4 | CASSFATSGGTGELFF | TGTGCCAGCAGCTTCGCGACTAGCGGGGGGACCGGGGAGCTGTTTTTT
TRBJ2-7 | - | - | TRBV5-1 | CASSRTADTYEQYF | TGCGCCAGCAGCCGGACTGCCGATACCTACGAGCAGTACTTC
TRBJ2-1 | - | - | TRBV4-1 | CASSQETNLKQFF | TGCGCCAGCAGCCAAGAGACTAATCTCAAGCAGTTCTTC
TRBJ2-3 | TRBD2 | - | TRBV30 | CAWSASSGTWDTQYF | TGTGCCTGGAGCGCATCTAGCGGGACGTGGGATACGCAGTATTTT
TRBJ2-1 | TRBD2 | few | TRBV5-8 | CASSLVGLAHNEQFF | TGTGCCAGCAGCTTGGTGGGACTAGCGCACAATGAGCAGTTCTTC
TRBJ2-1 | - | - | TRBV7-3 | CASSLNGKRSSYNEQFF | TGTGCCAGCAGCTTAAACGGGAAGCGGAGCTCCTACAATGAGCAGTTCTTC
TRBJ2-3 | TRBD2 | - | TRBV7-2 | CASRVAGGKDTQYF | TGTGCCAGCAGGGTAGCGGGGGGTAAAGATACGCAGTATTTT
TRBJ2-1 | TRBD1 | - | TRBV5-1 | CASMLGQGSRRAYNEQFF | TGCGCCAGCATGTTGGGACAGGGGAGTAGAAGGGCCTACAATGAGCAGTTCTTC
TRBJ2-1 | - | - | TRBV4-1 | CASSLILARSNNEQFF | TGCGCCAGCAGCCTCATACTAGCTAGGTCCAACAATGAGCAGTTCTTC
TRBJ2-3 | TRBD1 | few | TRBV20-1 | CSARDLWDRGSDTQYF | TGCAGTGCTAGAGATCTCTGGGACAGGGGAAGCGATACGCAGTATTTT
TRBJ2-7 | - | few | TRBV18 | CASSPPTVYEQYF | TGTGCCAGCTCACCACCCACAGTCTACGAGCAGTACTTC
TRBJ1-1 | TRBD1 | - | TRBV7-9 | CASSLPRTGASNEAFF | TGTGCCAGCAGCTTACCCCGGACAGGGGCGTCCAATGAAGCTTTCTTT
TRBJ2-3 | TRBD2 | few | TRBV7-2 | CASRGLAGKTDTQYF | TGTGCCAGCAGGGGACTAGCGGGAAAGACAGATACGCAGTATTTT
TRBJ2-7 | - | few | TRBV5-5 | CASSLISSYEQYF | TGTGCCAGCAGCTTGATCTCCTCCTACGAGCAGTACTTC
TRBJ1-2 | - | few | TRBV4-1 | CASSQRIIRTQGDGYTF | TGCGCCAGCAGCCAGAGAATAATTCGCACTCAGGGAGATGGCTACACCTTC
TRBJ1-1 | - | - | TRBV7-9 | CASSKGIRTEAFF | TGTGCCAGCAGTAAGGGGATAAGGACTGAAGCTTTCTTT
TRBJ2-5 | - | - | TRBV7-2 | CASSPGVHRDWETQYF | TGTGCCAGCAGCCCCGGGGTGCACAGGGATTGGGAGACCCAGTACTTC
TRBJ2-3 | - | - | TRBV6-5 | CASSARPVPSTDTQYF | TGTGCCAGCAGTGCTCGACCTGTACCTAGCACAGATACGCAGTATTTT
TRBJ1-1 | - | - | TRBV5-1 | CASSLESAGPEAFF | TGCGCCAGCAGCTTGGAATCAGCGGGTCCTGAAGCTTTCTTT
TRBJ2-1 | TRBD1 | - | TRBV5-1 | CASSLVADRGNEQFF | TGCGCCAGCAGCTTGGTGGCGGACAGGGGTAATGAGCAGTTCTTC
TRBJ2-1 | - | - | TRBV10-3 | CAISEVGNEQFF | TGTGCCATCAGTGAGGTGGGCAATGAGCAGTTCTTC
TRBJ1-2 | - | few | TRBV30 | CAWSVTAVVYGYTF | TGTGCCTGGAGTGTAACGGCGGTCGTGTATGGCTACACCTTC
TRBJ2-3 | - | - | TRBV20-1 | CSATTGIRNADTQYF | TGCAGTGCTACCACAGGGATCCGAAACGCAGATACGCAGTATTTT
TRBJ2-3 | TRBD2 | - | TRBV7-9 | CASSGGRFSDTQYF | TGTGCCAGCAGCGGCGGGAGATTTTCAGATACGCAGTATTTT
TRBJ2-2 | TRBD1 | few | TRBV7-3 | CASSATGGRNTGELFF | TGTGCCAGCAGCGCGACAGGGGGTCGAAACACCGGGGAGCTGTTTTTT
TRBJ1-1 | - | few | TRBV6-4 | CASSEGMGQPNTEAFF | TGTGCCAGCAGTGAAGGAATGGGCCAGCCGAACACTGAAGCTTTCTTT
TRBJ2-3 | - | few | TRBV5-1 | CASSWGGRTDTQYF | TGCGCCAGCAGCTGGGGGGGCCGGACAGATACGCAGTATTTT
TRBJ2-2 | - | few | TRBV18 | CASSPARTGELFF | TGTGCCAGCTCACCCGCGAGAACCGGGGAGCTGTTTTTT
TRBJ1-2 | - | - | TRBV7-2 | CASSLAPANYGYTF | TGTGCCAGCAGCTTAGCTCCAGCAAACTATGGCTACACCTTC
TRBJ2-7 | TRBD1 | - | TRBV5-1 | CASSWQDRESYEQYF | TGCGCCAGCAGCTGGCAGGACAGGGAGTCCTACGAGCAGTACTTC
TRBJ2-5 | - | few | TRBV5-5 | CASSPEGGLGPETQYF | TGTGCCAGCAGCCCGGAGGGGGGTTTGGGCCCAGAGACCCAGTACTTC
TRBJ2-5 | TRBD2 | - | TRBV6-2/TRBV6-3 | CASSFHGSGRIQETQYF | TGTGCCAGCAGTTTTCACGGAAGCGGGAGGATCCAAGAGACCCAGTACTTC
TRBJ1-4 | - | - | TRBV2 | CASSEGGVSAEKLFF | TGTGCCAGCAGTGAAGGCGGAGTATCGGCTGAAAAACTGTTTTTT
TRBJ2-7 | - | - | TRBV7-2 | CASSPDFSSEQYF | TGTGCCAGCAGCCCCGATTTTTCGTCCGAGCAGTACTTC
TRBJ2-5 | - | - | TRBV18 | CASSPPVRETQYF | TGTGCCAGCTCACCACCGGTACGAGAGACCCAGTACTTC
TRBJ1-4 | - | few | TRBV6-5 | CASRPHQGDDEKLFF | TGTGCCAGCAGACCCCATCAGGGAGATGATGAAAAACTGTTTTTT
TRBJ1-1 | TRBD1 | - | TRBV27 | CASSTHTGDGTEAFF | TGTGCCAGCAGTACCCACACAGGGGACGGGACTGAAGCTTTCTTT
TRBJ1-6 | - | few | TRBV28 | CASSAEVSPLHF | TGTGCCAGCAGTGCCGAGGTGTCACCCCTCCACTTT